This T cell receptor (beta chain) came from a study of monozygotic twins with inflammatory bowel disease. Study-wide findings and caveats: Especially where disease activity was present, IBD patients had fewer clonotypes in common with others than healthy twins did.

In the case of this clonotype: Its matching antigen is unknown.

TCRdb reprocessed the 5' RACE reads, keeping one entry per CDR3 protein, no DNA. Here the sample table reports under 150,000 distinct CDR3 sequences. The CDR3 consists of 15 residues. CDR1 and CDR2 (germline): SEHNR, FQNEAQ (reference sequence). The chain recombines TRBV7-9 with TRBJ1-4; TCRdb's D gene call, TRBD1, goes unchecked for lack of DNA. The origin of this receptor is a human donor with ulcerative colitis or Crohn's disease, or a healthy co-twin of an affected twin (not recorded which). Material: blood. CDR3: CASSSTGGLDEKLFF.